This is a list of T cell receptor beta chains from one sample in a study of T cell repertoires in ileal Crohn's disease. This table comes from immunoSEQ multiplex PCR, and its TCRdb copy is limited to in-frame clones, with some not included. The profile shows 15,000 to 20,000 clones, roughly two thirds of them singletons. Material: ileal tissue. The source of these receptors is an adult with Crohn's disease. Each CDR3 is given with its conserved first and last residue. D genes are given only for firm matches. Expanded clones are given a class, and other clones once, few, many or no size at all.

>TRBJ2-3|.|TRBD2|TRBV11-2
CASSPPPSSGRADTQYF
TGTGCCAGCAGCCCTCCCCCCTCTAGCGGCCGGGCAGATACGCAGTATTTT
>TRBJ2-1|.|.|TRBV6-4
CASSEGGLVSNEQFF
TGTGCCAGCAGTGAGGGGGGGCTCGTTTCTAATGAGCAGTTCTTC
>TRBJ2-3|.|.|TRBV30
CACPRVGNTDTQYF
TGTGCCTGCCCCAGGGTCGGCAACACAGATACGCAGTATTTT
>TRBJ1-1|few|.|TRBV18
CASSPHSGNTEAFF
TGTGCCAGCTCACCCCATTCAGGAAACACTGAAGCTTTCTTT
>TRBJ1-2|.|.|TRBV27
CASSGRRDIYGYTF
TGTGCCAGCAGTGGACGCAGGGATATCTATGGCTACACCTTC
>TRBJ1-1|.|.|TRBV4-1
CASSQGSVRNTEAFF
TGCGCCAGCAGCCAAGGATCGGTTAGGAACACTGAAGCTTTCTTT
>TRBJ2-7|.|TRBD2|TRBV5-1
CASSFTSGADYEQYF
TGCGCCAGCAGCTTTACTAGCGGGGCAGACTACGAGCAGTACTTC
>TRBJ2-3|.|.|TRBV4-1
CASSQGPRDTQYF
TGCGCCAGCAGCCAAGGCCCCCGGGATACGCAGTATTTT
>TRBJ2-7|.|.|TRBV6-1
CASSEAGALGSEQYF
TGTGCCAGCAGTGAGGCGGGGGCTCTCGGTAGCGAGCAGTACTTC
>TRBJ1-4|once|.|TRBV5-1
CASSLWGRGEKLFF
TGCGCCAGCAGCTTGTGGGGGCGCGGTGAAAAACTGTTTTTT
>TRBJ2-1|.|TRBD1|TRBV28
CASTYEQGAAYNEQFF
TGTGCCAGCACATACGAACAGGGGGCAGCCTACAATGAGCAGTTCTTC
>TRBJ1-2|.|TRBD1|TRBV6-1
CASSRDRDYGYTF
TGTGCCAGCAGTAGGGACAGGGACTATGGCTACACCTTC
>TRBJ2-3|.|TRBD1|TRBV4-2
CASSQGSGTGGKNTQYF
TGTGCCAGCAGCCAAGGGTCCGGGACAGGGGGGAAGAATACGCAGTATTTT
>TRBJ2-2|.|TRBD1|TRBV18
CASSRQGANTGELFF
TGTGCCAGCTCACGACAGGGGGCGAACACCGGGGAGCTGTTTTTT
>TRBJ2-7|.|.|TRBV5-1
CASSLGPRTEGGEQYF
TGCGCCAGCAGCTTGGGGCCCCGGACGGAGGGGGGGGAGCAGTACTTC
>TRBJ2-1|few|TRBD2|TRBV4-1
CASSQVPPAGEDEQFF
TGCGCCAGCAGCCAAGTACCCCCAGCGGGAGAGGATGAGCAGTTCTTC
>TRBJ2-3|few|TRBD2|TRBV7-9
CASSLYGRDFTDTQYF
TGTGCCAGCAGCTTATACGGGAGGGATTTCACAGATACGCAGTATTTT
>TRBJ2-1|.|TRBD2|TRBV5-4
CASSPGLAGGWNEQFF
TGTGCCAGCAGCCCGGGACTAGCGGGAGGGTGGAATGAGCAGTTCTTC
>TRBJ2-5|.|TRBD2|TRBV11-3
CASSLFSGRVQETQYF
TGTGCCAGCAGCTTATTCAGCGGGAGGGTCCAAGAGACCCAGTACTTC
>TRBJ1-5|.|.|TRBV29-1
CSVGQFSNQPQHF
TGCAGCGTTGGGCAGTTTAGCAATCAGCCCCAGCATTTT
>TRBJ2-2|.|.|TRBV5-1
CASSLNSNTGELFF
TGCGCCAGCAGCTTGAACTCGAACACCGGGGAGCTGTTTTTT
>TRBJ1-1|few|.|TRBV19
CASKGGWTFF
TGTGCCAGTAAGGGAGGTTGGACTTTCTTT